This T cell receptor (beta chain) was profiled in a study of shared T cell receptors in the human thymus. Per the germline V gene, CDR1 is LGHNT and CDR2 is FRNRAP. J was trimmed by 5 bases and V by 1 base; bases with no gene match: 4. This CDR3 has 16 residues. Assay used: immunoSEQ multiplex PCR; TCRdb lists only in-frame clones, some missing. The sample gives 600,000 to 900,000 clones, 70% to 90% of which show up once; approximately 0.01% is in the top ten. The same sample was also studied in work on human thymus T cells.

The chain joins TRBV12-5 to TRBJ2-7, with 14 bases lining up with TRBD2. The sequencing sample was made of thymocytes. This sequence was found in a girl less than two years old with a congenital heart defect. CDR3 in DNA: TGTGCTAGTGGTTTGGGACTAGCGGGGGGGCCGGACGAGCAGTACTTC. As protein: CASGLGLAGGPDEQYF.